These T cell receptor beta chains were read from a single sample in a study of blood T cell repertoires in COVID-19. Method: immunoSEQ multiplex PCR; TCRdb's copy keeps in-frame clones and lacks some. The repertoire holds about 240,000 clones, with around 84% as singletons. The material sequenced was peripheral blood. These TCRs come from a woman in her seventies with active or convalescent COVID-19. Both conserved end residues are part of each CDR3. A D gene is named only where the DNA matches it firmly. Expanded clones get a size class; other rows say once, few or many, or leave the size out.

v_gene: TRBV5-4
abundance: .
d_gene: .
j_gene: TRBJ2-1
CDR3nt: TGTGCCAGCAGCTGGGTGGGAGGGGGAGGAGATGAGCAGTTCTTC
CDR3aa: CASSWVGGGGDEQFF

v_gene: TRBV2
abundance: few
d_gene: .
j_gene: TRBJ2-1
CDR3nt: TGTGCCAGCAGTGAGGGGGGGCGGGACACTCACGAGCAGTTCTTC
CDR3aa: CASSEGGRDTHEQFF

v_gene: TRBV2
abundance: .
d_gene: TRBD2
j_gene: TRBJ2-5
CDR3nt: TGTGCCAGCAGGAAGCTAGCGGGTGGGGAAGAGACCCAGTACTTC
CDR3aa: CASRKLAGGEETQYF

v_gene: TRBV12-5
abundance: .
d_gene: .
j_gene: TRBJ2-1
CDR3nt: TGTGCTAGTGGTTCCCCACCGGGACACCCGCAGTTCTTC
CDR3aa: CASGSPPGHPQFF

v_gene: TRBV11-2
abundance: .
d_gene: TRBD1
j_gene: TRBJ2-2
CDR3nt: TGTGCCAGCAGCACGATGCTCAATCCGGGACAGGCGAACACCGGGGAGCTGTTTTTT
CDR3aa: CASSTMLNPGQANTGELFF

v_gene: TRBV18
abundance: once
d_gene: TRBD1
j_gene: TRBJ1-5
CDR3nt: TGTGCCAGCTCACATGAGACAGGGGCCGCGGGAAGTCAGCCCCAGCATTTT
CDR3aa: CASSHETGAAGSQPQHF

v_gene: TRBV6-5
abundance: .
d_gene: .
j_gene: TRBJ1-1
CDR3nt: TGTGCCAGCAGTTCCCAGGAAGGCAGGAACACTGAAGCTTTCTTT
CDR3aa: CASSSQEGRNTEAFF

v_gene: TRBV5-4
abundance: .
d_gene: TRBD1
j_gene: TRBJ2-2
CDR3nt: TGTGCCAGCAGCTTGGTGGGGACAGGGACAAACACCGGGGAGCTGTTTTTT
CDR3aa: CASSLVGTGTNTGELFF

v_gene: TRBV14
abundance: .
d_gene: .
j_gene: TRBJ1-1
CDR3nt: TGTGCCAGCAGCCCACGTCCGACGGGAGCTTTCTTT
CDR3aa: CASSPRPTGAFF

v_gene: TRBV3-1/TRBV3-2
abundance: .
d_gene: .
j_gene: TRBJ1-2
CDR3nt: TGTGCCAGCAGCCAAGATCCGGGGGAGGGGAGAGGCTACACCTTC
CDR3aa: CASSQDPGEGRGYTF

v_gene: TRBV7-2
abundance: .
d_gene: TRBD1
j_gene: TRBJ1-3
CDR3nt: TGTGCCAGCAGCTTAGTTTCCAGGGGGCGCGGAAACACCATATATTTT
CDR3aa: CASSLVSRGRGNTIYF

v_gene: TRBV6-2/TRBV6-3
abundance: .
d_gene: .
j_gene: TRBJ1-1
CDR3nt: TGTGCCAGCAGTTACGAGCCAGGGCGGATGAACACTGAAGCTTTCTTT
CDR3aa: CASSYEPGRMNTEAFF

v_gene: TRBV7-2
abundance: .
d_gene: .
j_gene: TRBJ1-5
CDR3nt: TGTGCCAGCAGCCAGGACGGGAGGGGGATGAATCAGCCCCAGCATTTT
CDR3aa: CASSQDGRGMNQPQHF

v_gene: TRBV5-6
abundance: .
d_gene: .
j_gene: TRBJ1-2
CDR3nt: TGTGCCAGCAGCCTCGTCAGGATCAGGAACTATGGCTACACCTTC
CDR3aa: CASSLVRIRNYGYTF

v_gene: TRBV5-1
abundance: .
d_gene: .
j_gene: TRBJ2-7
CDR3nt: TGCGCCAGGAGCCTACCGGAGCATACCTACGAGCAGTACTTC
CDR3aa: CARSLPEHTYEQYF

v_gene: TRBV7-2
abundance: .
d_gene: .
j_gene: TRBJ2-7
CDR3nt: TGTGCCAGCAGCTTAAGTGGGAGCGTCTACGAGCAGTACTTC
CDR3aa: CASSLSGSVYEQYF

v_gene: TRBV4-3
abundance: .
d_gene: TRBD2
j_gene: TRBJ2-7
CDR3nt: TGCGCCAGCAGCCAAGATTCGGGTGGCGGGGGCTACGAGCAGTACTTC
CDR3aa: CASSQDSGGGGYEQYF

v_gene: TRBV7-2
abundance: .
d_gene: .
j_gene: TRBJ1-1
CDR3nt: TGTGCCAGCAGCTTAGTAGCAGGAGGGCACACTGAAGCTTTCTTT
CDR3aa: CASSLVAGGHTEAFF

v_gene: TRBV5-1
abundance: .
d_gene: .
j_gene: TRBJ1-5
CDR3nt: TGCGCCAGCAGCCCCAGGGGTGGGGAGAATCAGCCCCAGCATTTT
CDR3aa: CASSPRGGENQPQHF

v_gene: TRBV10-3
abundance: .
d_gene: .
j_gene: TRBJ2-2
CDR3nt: TGTGCCATCAGTGTCGGGGACACGAACACCGGGGAGCTGTTTTTT
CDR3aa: CAISVGDTNTGELFF

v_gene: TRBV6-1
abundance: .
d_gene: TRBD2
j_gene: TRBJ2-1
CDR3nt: TGTGCCAGCAGTGAAGAGGTGGGGGGGTTTTCCTACAATGAGCAGTTCTTC
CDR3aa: CASSEEVGGFSYNEQFF

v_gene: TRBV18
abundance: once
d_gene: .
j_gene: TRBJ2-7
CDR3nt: TGTGCCAGCTCACCGAGGGTAGGCTACGAGCAGTACTTC
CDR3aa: CASSPRVGYEQYF

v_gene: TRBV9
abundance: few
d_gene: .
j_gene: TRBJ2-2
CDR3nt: TGTGCCAGCAGCGCCCGGGACAAAAACACCGGGGAGCTGTTTTTT
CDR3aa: CASSARDKNTGELFF

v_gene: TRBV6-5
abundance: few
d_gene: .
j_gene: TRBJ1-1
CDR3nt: TGTGCCAGCAGTCTGACAGGCAGAAACACTGAAGCTTTCTTT
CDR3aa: CASSLTGRNTEAFF

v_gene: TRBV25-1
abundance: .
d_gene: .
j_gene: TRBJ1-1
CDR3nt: TGTGCCAGCAGTGAATCGGGGAAAGCTGAAGCTTTCTTT
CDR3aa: CASSESGKAEAFF

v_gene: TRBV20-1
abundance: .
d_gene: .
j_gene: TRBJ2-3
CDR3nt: TGCAGTGCTGGTGGCGCAGATACGCAGTATTTT
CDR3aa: CSAGGADTQYF

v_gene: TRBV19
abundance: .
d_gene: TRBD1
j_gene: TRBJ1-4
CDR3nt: TGTGCCAGTAGTACCGACAGGGGAAAAGGTGAAAAACTGTTTTTT
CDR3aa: CASSTDRGKGEKLFF

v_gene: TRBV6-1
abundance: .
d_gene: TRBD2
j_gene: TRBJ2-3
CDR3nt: TGTGCCAGCAGGGAACTAGCGGGGGGGAAGGGAGATACGCAGTATTTT
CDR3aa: CASRELAGGKGDTQYF

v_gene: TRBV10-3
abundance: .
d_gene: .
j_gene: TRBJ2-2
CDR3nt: TGTGCCATCAGGGACTACGGGCCGAACACCGGGGAGCTGTTTTTT
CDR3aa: CAIRDYGPNTGELFF

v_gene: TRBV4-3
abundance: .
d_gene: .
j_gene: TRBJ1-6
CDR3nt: TGCGCCAGCAGCCAAGACCGGGGAGTCGGATCACCCCTCCACTTT
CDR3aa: CASSQDRGVGSPLHF

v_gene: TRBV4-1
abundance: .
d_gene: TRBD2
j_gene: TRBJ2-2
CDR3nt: TGCGCCAGCAGTCCTGCAGGACTAGCAGACGCGAACACCGGGGAGCTGTTTTTT
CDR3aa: CASSPAGLADANTGELFF

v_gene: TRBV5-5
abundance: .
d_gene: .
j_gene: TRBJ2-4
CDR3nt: TGTGCCAGCTCCCCCCAGGGGTTGGGTGACATTCAGTACTTC
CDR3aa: CASSPQGLGDIQYF

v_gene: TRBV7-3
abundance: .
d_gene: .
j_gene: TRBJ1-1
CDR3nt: TGTGCCAGCAAATCTCTGAACACTGAAGCTTTCTTT
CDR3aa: CASKSLNTEAFF

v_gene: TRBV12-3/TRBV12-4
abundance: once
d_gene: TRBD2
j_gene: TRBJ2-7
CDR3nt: TGTGCCAGCAGTTTAATGAGCGGGGTAAAGTACTTC
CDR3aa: CASSLMSGVKYF

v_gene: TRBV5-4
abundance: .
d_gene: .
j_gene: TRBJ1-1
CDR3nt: TGTGCCAGCAGCCCCGGGGGGGTAGCGCTCACTGAAGCTTTCTTT
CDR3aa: CASSPGGVALTEAFF

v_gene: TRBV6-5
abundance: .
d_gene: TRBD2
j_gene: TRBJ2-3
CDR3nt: TGTGCCAGCAGCCGGGGGGGTGCGGATACGCAGTATTTT
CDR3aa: CASSRGGADTQYF

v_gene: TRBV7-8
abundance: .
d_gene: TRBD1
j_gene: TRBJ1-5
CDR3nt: TGTGCCAGCAGCTTAAGACAGGGGGATAATCAGCCCCAGCATTTT
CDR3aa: CASSLRQGDNQPQHF

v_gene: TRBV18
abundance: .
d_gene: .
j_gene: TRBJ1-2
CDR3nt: TGTGCCAGCTCAAACAGGGAGACCTATGGCTACACCTTC
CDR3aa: CASSNRETYGYTF

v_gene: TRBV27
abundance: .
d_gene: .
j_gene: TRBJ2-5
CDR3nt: TGTGCCAGCAGTGGGCAGGCAGGGTCAGAGACCCAGTACTTC
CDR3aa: CASSGQAGSETQYF

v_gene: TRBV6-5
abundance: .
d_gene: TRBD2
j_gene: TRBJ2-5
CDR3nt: TGTGCCAGCCGTCAGCGGGGTGAAGAGACCCAGTACTTC
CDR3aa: CASRQRGEETQYF

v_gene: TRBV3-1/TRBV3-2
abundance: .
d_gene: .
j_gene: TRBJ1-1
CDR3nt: TGTGCCAGCAGCCCCGGAGTGGACACTGAAGCTTTCTTT
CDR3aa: CASSPGVDTEAFF

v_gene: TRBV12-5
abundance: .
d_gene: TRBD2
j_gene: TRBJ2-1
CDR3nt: TGTGCTAGTGCCCGGGGGGTTTCCTACAATGAGCAGTTCTTC
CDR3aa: CASARGVSYNEQFF

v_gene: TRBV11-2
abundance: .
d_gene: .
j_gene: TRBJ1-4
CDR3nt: TGTGCCAGCAGTTACGGGGGGGTGGATGAAAAACTGTTTTTT
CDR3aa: CASSYGGVDEKLFF

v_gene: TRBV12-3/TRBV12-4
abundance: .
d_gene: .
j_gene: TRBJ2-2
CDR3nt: TGTGCCAGCAGTACTACCGGGGAGCTGTTTTTT
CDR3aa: CASSTTGELFF

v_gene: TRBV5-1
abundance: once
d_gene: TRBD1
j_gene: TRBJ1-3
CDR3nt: TGCGCCAGCAGCTCCCCGACAGGGATAGGTGGAAACACCATATATTTT
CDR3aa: CASSSPTGIGGNTIYF

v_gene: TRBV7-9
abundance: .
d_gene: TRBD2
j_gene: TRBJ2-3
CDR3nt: TGTGCCAGCAGCCCTAGGAGAGCGGGGGGACTCCTCCCGACAGATACGCAGTATTTT
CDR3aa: CASSPRRAGGLLPTDTQYF

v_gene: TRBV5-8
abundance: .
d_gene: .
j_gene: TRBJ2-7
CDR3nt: TGTGCCAGCAGCTTGACCGGGAATCCCCCTCTACGGCAGTACTTC
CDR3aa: CASSLTGNPPLRQYF

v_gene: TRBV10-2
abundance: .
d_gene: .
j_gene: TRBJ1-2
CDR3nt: TGCGCCAGCAGTGAGTCTAGAAGTGGCAGGGCTTCGTATGGCTACACCTTC
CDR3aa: CASSESRSGRASYGYTF

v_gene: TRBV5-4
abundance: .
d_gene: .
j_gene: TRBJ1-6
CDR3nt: TGTGCCAGCAGCTTTGAGGGGGACCATTCACCCCTCCACTTT
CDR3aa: CASSFEGDHSPLHF

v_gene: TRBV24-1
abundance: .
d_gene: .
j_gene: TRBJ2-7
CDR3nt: TGTGCCACCAGTGAGCAGACAGGCTACGAGCAGTACTTC
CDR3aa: CATSEQTGYEQYF

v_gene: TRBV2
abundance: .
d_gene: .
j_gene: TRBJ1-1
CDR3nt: TGTGCCAGCAGTGAAGTAGCAGGGAAAGCTTTCTTT
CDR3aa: CASSEVAGKAFF

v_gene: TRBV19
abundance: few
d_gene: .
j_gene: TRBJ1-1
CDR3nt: TGTGCCAGTTCGAACAGGGAGAGGACTGAAGCTTTCTTT
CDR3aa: CASSNRERTEAFF

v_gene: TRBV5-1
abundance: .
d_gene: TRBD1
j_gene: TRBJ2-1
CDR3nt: TGCGCCAGCAGGGGCCAGGGGGAATTCAATGAGCAGTTCTTC
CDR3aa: CASRGQGEFNEQFF

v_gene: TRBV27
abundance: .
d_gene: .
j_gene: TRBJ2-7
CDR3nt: TGTGCCAGCAGTTTGGTCCCGCCGGGACAAGTACCAACCTACGAGCAGTACTTC
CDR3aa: CASSLVPPGQVPTYEQYF

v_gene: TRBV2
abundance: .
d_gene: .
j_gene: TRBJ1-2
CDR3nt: TGTGCCAGCAGTGAAGCCAGCGCTAACTATGGCTACACCTTC
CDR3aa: CASSEASANYGYTF

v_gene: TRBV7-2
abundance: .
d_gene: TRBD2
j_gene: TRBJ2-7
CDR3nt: TGTGCCAGCAGTTCCGGGGGGGCCTTCAACGAGCAGTACTTC
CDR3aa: CASSSGGAFNEQYF

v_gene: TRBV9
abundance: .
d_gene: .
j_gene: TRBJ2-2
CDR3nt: TGTGCCAGCAGTTGGGACACCCCGAACACCGGGGAGCTGTTTTTT
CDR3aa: CASSWDTPNTGELFF

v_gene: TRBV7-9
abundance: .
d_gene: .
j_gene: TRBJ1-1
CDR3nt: TGTGCCAGCAGCTTAGGTTCAGGGATGGCTGAAGCTTTCTTT
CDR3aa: CASSLGSGMAEAFF

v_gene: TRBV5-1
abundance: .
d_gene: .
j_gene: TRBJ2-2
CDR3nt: TGCGCCAGCAGCTTGTGGGGAGAAGGCGGGGAGCTGTTTTTT
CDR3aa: CASSLWGEGGELFF

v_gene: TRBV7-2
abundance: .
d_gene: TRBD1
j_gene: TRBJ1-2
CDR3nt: TGTGCCAGCAGCTTAGCCCTCCGACAGGGGATGGCTGGCTACACCTTC
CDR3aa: CASSLALRQGMAGYTF